This entry concerns a single T cell receptor (beta chain). These data originate in a study of blood T cell repertoires in COVID-19. As for the study in general: From the United States, Italy and Spain came samples of acute and convalescent COVID-19. Nucleic acid was either cDNA or gDNA, and it came from T cells, B-cell-depleted T cells, or PBMCs.

The authors' processing: Amplification with reference gene primers provided the estimates of nucleated cell counts. Here immunoSEQ multiplex PCR was the method, and the copy in TCRdb shows in-frame clones only, minus some. V and J calls plus clone size are reproduced from that table; the DNA served to infer D and trimming. The sample has 650,000 to 800,000 clones, over 80% seen once. CDR3 length: 14 residues. Germline CDR1 is LNHDA and CDR2 is SQIVND (reference sequence). Trimming cost V 5 bases and J 10 bases; bases outside gene matches: 9. This chain links TRBV19 with TRBJ2-1; 9 nucleotides match TRBD1. The material sequenced was peripheral blood. This receptor was obtained from a woman younger than 35 with acute or convalescent COVID-19. The CDR3 loop is CASSLGQGFREQFF. CDR3 in DNA: TGTGCCAGTAGTCTTGGACAGGGGTTTCGGGAGCAGTTCTTC.